The clone carrying this T cell receptor beta chain was seen many times. Researchers amplified the TCR beta CDR3 regions from RNA transcripts. When the TCR CDR3 underwent first-round RT-PCR, the HTBI primer set was used. MiXCR was run by TCRdb on the multiplex PCR reads, yielding one entry per CDR3 protein. This sample has around 600,000 distinct CDR3 sequences; more than 12% occur once, and the top ten carry approximately 12%. This sample is drawn from a study of T cells in Graves' hyperthyroidism and ophthalmopathy. The V gene's germline CDR1 is MNHEY and CDR2 SVGEGT. The length of the CDR3 is 14 residues. V gave up 5 bases and J gave up 8 bases, with 16 bases separating them.

The receptor was isolated from a woman aged 45 to 65 with Graves' ophthalmopathy. Sequencing was performed on blood. V gene TRBV6-2 or TRBV6-3 combines with J gene TRBJ2-1; perhaps TRBD1 as D (6 bases). Here the CDR3 reads CASSDITGLDEQFF. The CDR3, as DNA: TGTGCCAGCAGTGACATTACAGGGCTCGATGAGCAGTTCTTC.